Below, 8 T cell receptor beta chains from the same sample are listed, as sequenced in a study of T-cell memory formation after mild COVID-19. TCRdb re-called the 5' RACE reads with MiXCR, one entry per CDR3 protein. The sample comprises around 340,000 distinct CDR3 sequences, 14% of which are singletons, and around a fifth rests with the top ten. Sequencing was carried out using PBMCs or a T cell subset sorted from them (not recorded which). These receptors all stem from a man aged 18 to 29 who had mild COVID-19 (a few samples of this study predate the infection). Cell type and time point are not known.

The DNA of the CDR3 is TGTGCCAGCAGTTACGGGTCCCCCTACGAGCAGTACTTC. Protein product: CASSYGSPYEQYF. V is TRBV6-5 and J is TRBJ2-7; D ambiguous. With 2 bases removed from V and 2 bases from J, the gap between germline ends came to 7 bases. CDR1 and CDR2 from the germline V gene are MNHEY and SVGAGI. The CDR3 is made up of 13 amino acids.

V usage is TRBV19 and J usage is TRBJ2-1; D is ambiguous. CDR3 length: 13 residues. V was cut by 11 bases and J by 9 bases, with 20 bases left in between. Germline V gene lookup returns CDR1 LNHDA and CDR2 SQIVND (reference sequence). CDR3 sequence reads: CAVSGLPLREQFF. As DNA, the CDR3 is TGTGCCGTCTCCGGGCTTCCCCTCCGTGAGCAGTTCTTC.

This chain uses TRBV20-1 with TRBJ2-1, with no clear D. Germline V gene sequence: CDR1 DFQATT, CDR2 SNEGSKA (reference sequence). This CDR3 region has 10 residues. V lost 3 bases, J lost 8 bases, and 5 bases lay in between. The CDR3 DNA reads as TGCAGTGCTAGGTACGATGAGCAGTTCTTC. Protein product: CSARYDEQFF.

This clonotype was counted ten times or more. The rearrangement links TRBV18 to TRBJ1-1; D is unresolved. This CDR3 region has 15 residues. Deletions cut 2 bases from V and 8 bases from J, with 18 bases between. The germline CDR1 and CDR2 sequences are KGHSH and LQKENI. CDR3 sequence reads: CASSPNSNVRGEAFF. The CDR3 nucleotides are TGTGCCAGCTCACCAAATTCAAATGTGAGAGGAGAAGCTTTCTTT.

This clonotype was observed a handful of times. CDR3 in DNA: TGCGCCAGCAGCCAAGGGGTAGCGAGGGGGCGTAACACAGATACGCAGTATTTT. This sequence encodes CASSQGVARGRNTDTQYF. J is TRBJ2-3 and V is TRBV4-1; the match to TRBD1 covers 7 bases. V shed 1 base and J 2 bases; nucleotides not matched to a gene: 12. The germline V gene encodes CDR1 MGHRA and CDR2 YSYEKL. The CDR3 covers 18 residues.

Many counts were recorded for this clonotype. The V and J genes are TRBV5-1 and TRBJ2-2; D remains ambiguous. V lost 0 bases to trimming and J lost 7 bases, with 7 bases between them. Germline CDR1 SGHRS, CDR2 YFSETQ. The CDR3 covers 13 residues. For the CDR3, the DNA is TGCGCCAGCAGCTTGGGTGTTGGCGGGGAGCTGTTTTTT. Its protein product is CASSLGVGGELFF. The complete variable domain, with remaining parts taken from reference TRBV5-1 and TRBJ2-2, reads KAGVTQTPRYLIKTRGQQVTLSCSPISGHRSVSWYQQTPGQGLQFLFEYFSETQRNKGNFPGRFSGRQFSNSRSEMNVSTLELGDSALYLCASSLGVGGELFFGEGSRLTVL.

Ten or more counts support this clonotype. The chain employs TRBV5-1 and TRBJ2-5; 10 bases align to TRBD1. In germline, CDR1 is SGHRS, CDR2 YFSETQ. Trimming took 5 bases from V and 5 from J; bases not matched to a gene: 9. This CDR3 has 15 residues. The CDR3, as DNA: TGCGCCAGCAGTCACCGGGACAGGGGTCGTGAGACCCAGTACTTC. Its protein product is CASSHRDRGRETQYF.

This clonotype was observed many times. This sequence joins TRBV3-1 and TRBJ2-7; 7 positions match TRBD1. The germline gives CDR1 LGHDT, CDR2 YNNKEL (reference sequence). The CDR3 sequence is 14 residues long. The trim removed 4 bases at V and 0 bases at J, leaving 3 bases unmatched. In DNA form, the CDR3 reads TGTGCCAGCAGCCCCAGGGACAGCTCCTACGAGCAGTACTTC. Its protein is CASSPRDSSYEQYF.